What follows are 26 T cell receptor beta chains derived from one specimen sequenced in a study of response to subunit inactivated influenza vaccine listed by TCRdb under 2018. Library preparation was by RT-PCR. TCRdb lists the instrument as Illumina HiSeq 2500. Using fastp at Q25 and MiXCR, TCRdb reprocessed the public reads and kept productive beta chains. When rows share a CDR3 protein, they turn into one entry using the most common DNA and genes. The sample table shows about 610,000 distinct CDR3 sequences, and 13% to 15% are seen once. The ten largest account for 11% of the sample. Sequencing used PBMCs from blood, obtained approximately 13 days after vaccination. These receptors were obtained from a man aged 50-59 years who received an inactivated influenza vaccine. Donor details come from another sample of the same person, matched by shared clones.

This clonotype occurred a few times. In DNA, the CDR3 is TGTGCCAGCAGTTACGGGGCAGGGGGCAGTTTGCTCGAGACCCAGTACTTC. It specifies CASSYGAGGSLLETQYF. The J gene is TRBJ2-5, the V gene TRBV6-5; 8 bases are a match to TRBD1. CDR1 and CDR2 from the germline V gene are MNHEY and SVGAGI. With 2 bases clipped from V and 5 bases from J, the junction kept 13 bases outside the gene matches. This CDR3 spans 17 amino acids.

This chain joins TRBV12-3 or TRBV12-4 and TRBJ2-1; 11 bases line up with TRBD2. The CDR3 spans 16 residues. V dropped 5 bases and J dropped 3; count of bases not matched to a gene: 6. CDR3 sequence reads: CASSRTGTSGYNEQFF. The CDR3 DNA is TGTGCCAGCAGTCGAACCGGGACTAGCGGCTACAATGAGCAGTTCTTC.

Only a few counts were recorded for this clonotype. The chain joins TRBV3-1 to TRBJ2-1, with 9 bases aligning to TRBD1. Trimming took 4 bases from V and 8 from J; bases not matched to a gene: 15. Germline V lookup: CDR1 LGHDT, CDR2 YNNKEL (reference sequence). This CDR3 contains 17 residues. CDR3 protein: CASSPRSRTGGRDEQFF. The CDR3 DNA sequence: TGTGCCAGCAGCCCACGTTCGAGAACAGGGGGCAGGGATGAGCAGTTCTTC.

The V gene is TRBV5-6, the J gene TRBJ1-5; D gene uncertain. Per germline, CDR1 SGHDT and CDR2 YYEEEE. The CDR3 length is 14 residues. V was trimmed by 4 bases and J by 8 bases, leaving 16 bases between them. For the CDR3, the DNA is TGTGCCAGCAGCCAAGGAGGCGTATCGGAGCCCCAGCATTTT. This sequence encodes CASSQGGVSEPQHF.

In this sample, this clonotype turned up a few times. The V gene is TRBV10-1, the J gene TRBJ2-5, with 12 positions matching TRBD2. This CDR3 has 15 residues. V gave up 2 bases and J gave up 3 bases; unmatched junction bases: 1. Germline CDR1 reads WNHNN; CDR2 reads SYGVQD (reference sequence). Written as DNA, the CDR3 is TGCGCCAGCAGTGAGACTAGCGGGGGGAAAGAGACCCAGTACTTC. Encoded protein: CASSETSGGKETQYF.

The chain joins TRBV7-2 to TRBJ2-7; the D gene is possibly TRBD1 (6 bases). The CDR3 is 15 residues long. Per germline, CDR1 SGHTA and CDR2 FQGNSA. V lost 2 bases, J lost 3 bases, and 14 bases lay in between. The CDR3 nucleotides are TGTGCCAGCAGCTTATATCAGGGGAAGATCTACGAGCAGTACTTC. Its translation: CASSLYQGKIYEQYF.

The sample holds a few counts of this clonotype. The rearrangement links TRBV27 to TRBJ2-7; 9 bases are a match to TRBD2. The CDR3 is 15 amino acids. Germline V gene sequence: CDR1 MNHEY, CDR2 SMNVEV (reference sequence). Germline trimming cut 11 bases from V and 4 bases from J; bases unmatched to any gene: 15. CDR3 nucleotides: TGTGCCGCAGGGAGGGTAAGCGGGGGGTTTTACGAGCAGTACTTC. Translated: CAAGRVSGGFYEQYF.

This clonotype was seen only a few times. CDR3 bases: TGTGCCAGCAGTTTATCCCTCACAGGGTTCACAGATACGCAGTATTTT. Its translation: CASSLSLTGFTDTQYF. The chain is built from TRBV28 and TRBJ2-3; D possibly corresponds to TRBD1 (6 bases). Trimming removed 1 base from V and 2 bases from J, with 13 bases in between. The CDR3 sequence is 16 residues long. Germline assignment: CDR1 MDHEN and CDR2 SYDVKM.

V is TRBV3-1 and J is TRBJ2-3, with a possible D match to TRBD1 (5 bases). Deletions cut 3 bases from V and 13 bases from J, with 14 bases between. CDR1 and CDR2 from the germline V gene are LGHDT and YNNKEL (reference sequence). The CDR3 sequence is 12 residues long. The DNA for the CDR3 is TGTGCCAGCAGCCACGGTGGGCTAGGGGAGTATTTT. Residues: CASSHGGLGEYF.

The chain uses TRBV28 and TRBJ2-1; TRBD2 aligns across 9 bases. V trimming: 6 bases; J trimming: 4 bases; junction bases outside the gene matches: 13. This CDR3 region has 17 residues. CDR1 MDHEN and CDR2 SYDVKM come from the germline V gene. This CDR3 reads CASSNLGLAGNYNEQFF. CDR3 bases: TGTGCCAGCAGCAACTTGGGGCTAGCGGGAAATTACAATGAGCAGTTCTTC. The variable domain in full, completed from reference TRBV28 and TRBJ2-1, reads DVKVTQSSRYLVKRTGEKVFLECVQDMDHENMFWYRQDPGLGLRLIYFSYDVKMKEKGDIPEGYSVSREKKERFSLILESASTNQTSMYLCASSNLGLAGNYNEQFFGPGTRLTVL.

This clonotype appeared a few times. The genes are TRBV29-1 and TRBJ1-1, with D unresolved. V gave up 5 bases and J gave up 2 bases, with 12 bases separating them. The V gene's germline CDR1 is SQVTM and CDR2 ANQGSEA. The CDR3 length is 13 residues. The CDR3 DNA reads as TGCAGCGTTTACGGCGGTGAAAACACTGAAGCTTTCTTT. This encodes CSVYGGENTEAFF.

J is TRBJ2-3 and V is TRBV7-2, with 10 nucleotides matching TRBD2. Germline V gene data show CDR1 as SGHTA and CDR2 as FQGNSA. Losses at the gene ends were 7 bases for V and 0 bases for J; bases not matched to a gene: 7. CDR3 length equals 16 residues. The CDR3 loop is CASNVQAGGSTDTQYF. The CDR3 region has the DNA TGTGCCAGCAACGTTCAAGCGGGGGGGAGCACAGATACGCAGTATTTT.

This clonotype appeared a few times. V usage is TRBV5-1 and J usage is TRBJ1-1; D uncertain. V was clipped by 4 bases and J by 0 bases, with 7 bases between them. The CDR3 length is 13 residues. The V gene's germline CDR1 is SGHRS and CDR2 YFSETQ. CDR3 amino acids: CASSQTLNTEAFF. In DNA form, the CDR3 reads TGCGCCAGCAGCCAAACACTGAACACTGAAGCTTTCTTT.

CDR3 sequence reads: CASSWGAPGTGANVLTF. Here the CDR3 DNA reads TGTGCCAGCAGCTGGGGGGCCCCGGGAACGGGGGCCAACGTCCTGACTTTC. The chain recombines TRBV9 with TRBJ2-6; TRBD1 or TRBD2 may be the D gene (6 bases each). The germline V gene has CDR1 SGDLS and CDR2 YYNGEE. The CDR3 covers 17 residues. The V gene lost 4 bases and the J gene lost 4 bases, with 18 bases spanning the gap.

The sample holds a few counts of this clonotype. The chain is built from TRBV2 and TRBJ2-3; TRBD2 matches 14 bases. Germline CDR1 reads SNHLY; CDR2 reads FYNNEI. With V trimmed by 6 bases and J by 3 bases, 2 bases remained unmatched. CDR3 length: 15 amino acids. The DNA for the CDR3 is TGTGCCAGCAGGGGGACTAGCGGGGGTACAGATACGCAGTATTTT. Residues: CASRGTSGGTDTQYF.

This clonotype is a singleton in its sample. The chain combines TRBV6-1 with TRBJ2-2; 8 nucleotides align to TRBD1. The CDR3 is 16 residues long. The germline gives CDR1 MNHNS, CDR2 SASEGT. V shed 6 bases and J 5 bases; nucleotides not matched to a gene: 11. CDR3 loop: CASRDRVRRITGELFF. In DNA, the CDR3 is TGTGCCAGCAGGGACAGGGTTAGGAGGATAACCGGGGAGCTGTTTTTT.

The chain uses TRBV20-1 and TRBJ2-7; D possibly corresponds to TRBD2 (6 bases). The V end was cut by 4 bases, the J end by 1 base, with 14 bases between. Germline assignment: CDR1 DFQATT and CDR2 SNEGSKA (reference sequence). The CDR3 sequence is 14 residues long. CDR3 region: CSATTGTSSYEQYF. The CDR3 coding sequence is TGCAGTGCTACTACCGGGACTTCTTCCTACGAGCAGTACTTC.

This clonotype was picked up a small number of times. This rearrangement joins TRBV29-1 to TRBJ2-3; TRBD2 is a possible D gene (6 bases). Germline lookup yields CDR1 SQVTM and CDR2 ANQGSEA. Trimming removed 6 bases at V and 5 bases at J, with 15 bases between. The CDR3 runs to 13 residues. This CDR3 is CSVRQRVRDTQYF. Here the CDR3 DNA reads TGCAGCGTCCGACAGCGGGTACGAGATACGCAGTATTTT.

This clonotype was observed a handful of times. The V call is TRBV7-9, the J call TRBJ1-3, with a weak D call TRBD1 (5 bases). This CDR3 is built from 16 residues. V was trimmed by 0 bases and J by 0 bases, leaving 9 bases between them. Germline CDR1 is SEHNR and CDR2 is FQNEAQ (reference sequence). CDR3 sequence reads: CASSLAAGHSGNTIYF. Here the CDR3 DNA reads TGTGCCAGCAGCTTAGCTGCAGGGCACTCTGGAAACACCATATATTTT.

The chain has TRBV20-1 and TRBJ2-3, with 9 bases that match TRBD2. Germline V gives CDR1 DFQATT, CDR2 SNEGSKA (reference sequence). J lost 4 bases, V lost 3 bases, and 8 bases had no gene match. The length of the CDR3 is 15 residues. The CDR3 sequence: CSASLAGVRADTQYF. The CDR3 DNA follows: TGCAGTGCTAGCTTAGCGGGAGTAAGGGCAGATACGCAGTATTTT.

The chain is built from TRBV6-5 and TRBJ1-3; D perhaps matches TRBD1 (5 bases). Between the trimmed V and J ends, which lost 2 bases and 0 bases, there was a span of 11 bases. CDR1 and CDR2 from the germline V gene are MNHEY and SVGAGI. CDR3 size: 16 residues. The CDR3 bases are TGTGCCAGCAGTTACGGAGGGGTCAGCTCTGGAAACACCATATATTTT. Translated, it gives CASSYGGVSSGNTIYF.

CDR3 amino acids: CASSLYPQDSLSGANVLTF. The CDR3 nucleotides read TGTGCCAGCAGCTTATACCCCCAGGACAGCCTCTCTGGGGCCAACGTCCTGACTTTC. This rearrangement joins TRBV7-3 to TRBJ2-6; D is perhaps TRBD1 (6 bases). Looked up from germline, CDR1 is SGHTA and CDR2 is FQGTGA. This CDR3 contains 19 residues. V lost 2 bases and J 0 bases, leaving 17 bases between the germline ends.

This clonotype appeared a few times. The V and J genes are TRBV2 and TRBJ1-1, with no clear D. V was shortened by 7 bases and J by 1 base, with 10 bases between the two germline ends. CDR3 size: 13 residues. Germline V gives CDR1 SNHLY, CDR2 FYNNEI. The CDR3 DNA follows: TGTGCCAGCATCACGACGGGGAACACTGAAGCTTTCTTT. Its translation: CASITTGNTEAFF.

This chain's CDR3 is CASSRLDRYNEQFF. As DNA, the CDR3 is TGTGCCAGCAGCCGGTTAGACAGATACAATGAGCAGTTCTTC. The genes are TRBV5-6 and TRBJ2-1; TRBD1 is a possible D gene (5 bases). The CDR3 covers 14 residues. CDR1 is SGHDT and CDR2 is YYEEEE in the germline V gene. V lost 4 bases and J 4 bases, leaving 12 bases between the germline ends.

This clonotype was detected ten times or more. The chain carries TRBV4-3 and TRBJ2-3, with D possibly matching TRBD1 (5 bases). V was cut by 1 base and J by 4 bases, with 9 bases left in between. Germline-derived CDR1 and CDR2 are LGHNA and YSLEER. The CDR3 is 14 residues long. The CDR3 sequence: CASSQGQTSDTQYF. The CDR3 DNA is TGCGCCAGCAGCCAAGGACAGACATCAGATACGCAGTATTTT.

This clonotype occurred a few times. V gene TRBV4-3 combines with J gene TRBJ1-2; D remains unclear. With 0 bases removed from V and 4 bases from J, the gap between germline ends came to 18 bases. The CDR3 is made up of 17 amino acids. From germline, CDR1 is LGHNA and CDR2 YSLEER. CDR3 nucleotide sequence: TGCGCCAGCAGCCAAGATGTAGGCATCGGCGACCGCTATGGCTACACCTTC. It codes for CASSQDVGIGDRYGYTF.